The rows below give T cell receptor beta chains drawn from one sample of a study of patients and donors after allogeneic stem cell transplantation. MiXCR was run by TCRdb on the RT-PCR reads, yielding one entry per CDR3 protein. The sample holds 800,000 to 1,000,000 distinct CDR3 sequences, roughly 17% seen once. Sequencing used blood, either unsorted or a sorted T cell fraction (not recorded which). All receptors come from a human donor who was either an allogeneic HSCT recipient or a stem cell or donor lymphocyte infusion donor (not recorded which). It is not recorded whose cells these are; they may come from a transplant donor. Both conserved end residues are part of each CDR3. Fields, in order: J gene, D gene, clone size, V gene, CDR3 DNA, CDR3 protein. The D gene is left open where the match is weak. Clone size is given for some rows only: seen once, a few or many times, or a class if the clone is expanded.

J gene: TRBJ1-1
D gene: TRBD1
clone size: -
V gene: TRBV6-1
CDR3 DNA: TGTGCCAGCAGCAGTCCCCGGGACAGGGGATACACTGAAGCTTTCTTT
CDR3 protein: CASSSPRDRGYTEAFF

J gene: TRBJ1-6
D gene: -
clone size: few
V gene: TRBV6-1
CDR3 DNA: TGTGCCAGCAGTGAAGCGCTAGGGGGGCTGGGGATACTCCACTTT
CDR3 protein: CASSEALGGLGILHF

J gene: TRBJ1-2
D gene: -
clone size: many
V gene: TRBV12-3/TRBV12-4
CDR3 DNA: TGTGCCAGCAGTTTACACGGCAGCATAGGGTATGGCTACACCTTC
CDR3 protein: CASSLHGSIGYGYTF

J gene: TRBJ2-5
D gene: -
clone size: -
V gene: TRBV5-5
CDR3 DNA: TGTGCCAGCAGCTTGGGTCTAGGCTTGGAGACCCAGTACTTC
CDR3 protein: CASSLGLGLETQYF

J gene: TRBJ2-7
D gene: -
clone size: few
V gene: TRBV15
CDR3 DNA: TGTGCCACCAGCACAACCACGAGCTCCTACGAGCAGTACTTC
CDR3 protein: CATSTTTSSYEQYF

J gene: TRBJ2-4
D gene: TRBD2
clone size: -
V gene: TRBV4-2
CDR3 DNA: TGTGCCAGCAGCCAATCCCCGACCGGGACTAGCGGGGGACTAGCCAAAAACATTCAGTACTTC
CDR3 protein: CASSQSPTGTSGGLAKNIQYF

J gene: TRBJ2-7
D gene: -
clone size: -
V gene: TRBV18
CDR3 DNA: TGTGCCAGCTCACCGACAGGAGTTGGGTACGAGCAGTACTTC
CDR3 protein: CASSPTGVGYEQYF

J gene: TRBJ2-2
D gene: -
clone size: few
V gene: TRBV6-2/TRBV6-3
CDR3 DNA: TGTGCCAGCAGGGACGGACAGCTGAACACCGGGGAGCTGTTTTTT
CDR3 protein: CASRDGQLNTGELFF

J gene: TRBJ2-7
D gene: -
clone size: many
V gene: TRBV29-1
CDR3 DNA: TGCAGCGTCATTAGACAGAACTCCTACGAGCAGTACTTC
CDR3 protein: CSVIRQNSYEQYF

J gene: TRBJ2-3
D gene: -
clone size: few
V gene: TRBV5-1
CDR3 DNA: TGCGCCAGCAGCGGGGGACTGACTAGCACAGATACGCAGTATTTT
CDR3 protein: CASSGGLTSTDTQYF

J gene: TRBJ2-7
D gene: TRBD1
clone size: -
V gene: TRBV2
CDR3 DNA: TGTGCCAGCGGAGTGGGACAGGACTACGAGCAGTACTTC
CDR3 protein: CASGVGQDYEQYF

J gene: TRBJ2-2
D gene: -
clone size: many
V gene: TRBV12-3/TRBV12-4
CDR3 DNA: TGTGCCAGCAGTTGGTTGATCGACACCGGGGAGCTGTTTTTT
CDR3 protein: CASSWLIDTGELFF

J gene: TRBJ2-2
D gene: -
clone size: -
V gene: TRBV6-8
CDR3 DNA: TGTGCCAGCAGTTACGAGGGCCCCGGGGAGCTGTTTTTT
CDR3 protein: CASSYEGPGELFF

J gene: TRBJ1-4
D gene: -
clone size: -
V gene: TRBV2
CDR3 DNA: TGTGCCAGCCTGTGGGCCTCGAGAGAAAAACTGTTTTTT
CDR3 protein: CASLWASREKLFF

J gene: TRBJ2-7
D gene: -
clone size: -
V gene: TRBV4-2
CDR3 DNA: TGTGCCAGCAGCCAAGAAGTTGCGGGACGGACCTACGAGCAGTACTTC
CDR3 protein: CASSQEVAGRTYEQYF

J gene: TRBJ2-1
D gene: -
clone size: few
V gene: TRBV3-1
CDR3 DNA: TGTGCCAGCAGCCAAGAAGAGAGCGTTGAGCAGTTCTTC
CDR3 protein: CASSQEESVEQFF

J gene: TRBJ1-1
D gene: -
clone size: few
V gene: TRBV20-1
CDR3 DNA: TGCAGTGCTGATCCCGGGACTGGGAACACTGAAGCTTTCTTT
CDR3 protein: CSADPGTGNTEAFF

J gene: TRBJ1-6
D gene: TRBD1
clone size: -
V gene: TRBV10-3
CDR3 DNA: TGTGCCATCAGTTCAGACAGGGTCGGGAATTCACCCCTCCACTTT
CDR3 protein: CAISSDRVGNSPLHF

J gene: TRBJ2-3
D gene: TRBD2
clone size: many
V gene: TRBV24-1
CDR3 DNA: TGTGCCACCAGTGATGGGACTAGCGGAATCACAGATACGCAGTATTTT
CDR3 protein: CATSDGTSGITDTQYF

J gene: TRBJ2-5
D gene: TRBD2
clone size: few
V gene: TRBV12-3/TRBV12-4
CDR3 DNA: TGTGCCAGCAGCTACGTAGCGGGGGAGCAAGAGACCCAGTACTTC
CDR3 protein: CASSYVAGEQETQYF

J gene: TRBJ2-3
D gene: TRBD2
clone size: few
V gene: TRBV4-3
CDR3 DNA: TGCGCCAGCAGCCAAGATGGGGGTAGCGGGGGCCTAAAAAGGACAGATACGCAGTATTTT
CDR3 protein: CASSQDGGSGGLKRTDTQYF

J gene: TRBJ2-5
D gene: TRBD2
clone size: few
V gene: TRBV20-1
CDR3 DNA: TGCAGTGCTAGGGGTCTAGCGGGGGGCCTTCAAGAGACCCAGTACTTC
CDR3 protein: CSARGLAGGLQETQYF

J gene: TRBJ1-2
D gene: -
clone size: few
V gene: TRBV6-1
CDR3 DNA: TGTGCCAGCAGGCGGGACACGATGGGTGGCTACACCTTC
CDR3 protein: CASRRDTMGGYTF

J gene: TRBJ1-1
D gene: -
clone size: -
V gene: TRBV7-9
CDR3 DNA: TGTGCCAGCAGCTTTACTCCCGCAGGGACTAACACTGAAGCTTTCTTT
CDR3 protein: CASSFTPAGTNTEAFF

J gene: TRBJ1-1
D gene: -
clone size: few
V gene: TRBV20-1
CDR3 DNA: TGCAGTGCCCGGACCGAAAATCGGGGAGCTTTCTTT
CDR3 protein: CSARTENRGAFF

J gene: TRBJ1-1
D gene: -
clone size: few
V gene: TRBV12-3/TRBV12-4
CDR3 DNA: TGTGCCAGCAATGAAGGAGGGAGGACTGAAGCTTTCTTT
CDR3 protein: CASNEGGRTEAFF

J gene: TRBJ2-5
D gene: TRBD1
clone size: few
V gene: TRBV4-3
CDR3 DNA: TGCGCCAGCAGCCAGGACAGGATCGGATGGGAAGAGACCCAGTACTTC
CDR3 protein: CASSQDRIGWEETQYF

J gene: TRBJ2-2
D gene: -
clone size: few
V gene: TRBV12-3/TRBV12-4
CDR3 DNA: TGTGCCAGCACCCAGAGCTTATACGGGGAGCTGTTTTTT
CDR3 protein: CASTQSLYGELFF

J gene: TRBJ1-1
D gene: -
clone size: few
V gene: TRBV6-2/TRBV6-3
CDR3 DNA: TGTGCCAGTACGGAGGTGCTGAACACTGAAGCTTTCTTT
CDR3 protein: CASTEVLNTEAFF

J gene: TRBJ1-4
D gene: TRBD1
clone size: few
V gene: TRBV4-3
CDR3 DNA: TGCGCCAGCAGCCAAGCCAGGGGGCGTGAAAAACTGTTTTTT
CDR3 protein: CASSQARGREKLFF

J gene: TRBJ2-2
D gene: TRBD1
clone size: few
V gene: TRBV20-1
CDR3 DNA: TGCAGTGCTCCAAGAAGGGACAGGGGGACCGGGGAGCTGTTTTTT
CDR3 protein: CSAPRRDRGTGELFF

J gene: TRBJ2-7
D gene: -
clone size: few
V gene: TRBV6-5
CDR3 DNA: TGTGCCAGCAGTTACCGTGTCTGGCAGGGTGGAAGATACGAGCAGTACTTC
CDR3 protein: CASSYRVWQGGRYEQYF

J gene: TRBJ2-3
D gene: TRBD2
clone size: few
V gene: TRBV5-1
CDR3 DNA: TGCGCCAGCAGCCCGGGACTAGCGAGGGAGGGAGATACGCAGTATTTT
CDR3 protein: CASSPGLAREGDTQYF

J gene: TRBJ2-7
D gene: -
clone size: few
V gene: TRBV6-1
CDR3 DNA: TGTGCCAGCAGCCCTAGACAAGAGGAGCAGTACTTC
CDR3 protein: CASSPRQEEQYF

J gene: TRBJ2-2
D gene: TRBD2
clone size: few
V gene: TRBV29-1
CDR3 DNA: TGCAGCGCTGGACTAGCCAGAGACACCGGGGAGCTGTTTTTT
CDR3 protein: CSAGLARDTGELFF

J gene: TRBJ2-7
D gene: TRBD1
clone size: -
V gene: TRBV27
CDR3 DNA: TGTGCCAGCAGTTGGGGACAGGGGGACTACGAGCAGTACTTC
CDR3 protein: CASSWGQGDYEQYF

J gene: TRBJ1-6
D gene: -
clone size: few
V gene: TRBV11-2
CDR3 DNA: TGTGCCAGCAGTTCTAAGGGCGGGTTAAGCTCCTATAATTCACCCCTCCACTTT
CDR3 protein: CASSSKGGLSSYNSPLHF

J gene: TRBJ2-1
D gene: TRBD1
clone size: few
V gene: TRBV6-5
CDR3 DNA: TGTGCCAGCAGTTCCCTAGACAGGGGGCTGCTTCATGAGCAGTTCTTC
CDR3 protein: CASSSLDRGLLHEQFF

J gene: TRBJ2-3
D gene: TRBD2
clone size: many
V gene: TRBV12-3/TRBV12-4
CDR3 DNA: TGTGCCAGCAAACTAGCGGGAGGGATCACAGATACGCAGTATTTT
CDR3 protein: CASKLAGGITDTQYF

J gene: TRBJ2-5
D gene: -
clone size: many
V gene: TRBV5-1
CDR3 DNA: TGTGCCAGCAGTTTGACAGCAGAGACCCAGTACTTC
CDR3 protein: CASSLTAETQYF

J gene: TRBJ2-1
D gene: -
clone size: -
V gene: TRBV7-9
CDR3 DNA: TGTGCCAGCAGCTTAGTATCCACTTTTGGCTACAATGAGCAGTTCTTC
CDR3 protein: CASSLVSTFGYNEQFF

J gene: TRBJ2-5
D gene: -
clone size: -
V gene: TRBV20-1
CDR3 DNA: TGCAGTGCTGGGGCGGGGACCCAGTACTTC
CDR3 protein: CSAGAGTQYF

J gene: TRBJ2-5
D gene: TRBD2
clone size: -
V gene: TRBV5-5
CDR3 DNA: TGTGCCAGCAGCCGGACTAGCGGGAGAGGGTCCCAAGAGACCCAGTACTTC
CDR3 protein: CASSRTSGRGSQETQYF

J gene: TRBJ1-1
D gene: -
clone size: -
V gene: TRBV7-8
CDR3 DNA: TGTGCCAGCAGCTCAGGACGGATACATTTCACTGAAGCTTTCTTT
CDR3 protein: CASSSGRIHFTEAFF

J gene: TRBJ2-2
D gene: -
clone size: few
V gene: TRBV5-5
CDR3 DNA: TGTGCCAGCAGCTTGGTGACAGGGAGGGACACCGGGGAGCTGTTTTTT
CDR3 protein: CASSLVTGRDTGELFF

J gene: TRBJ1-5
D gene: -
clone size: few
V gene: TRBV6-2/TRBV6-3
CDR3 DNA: TGTGCCAGCAGTTACTCTGGGGTATGGCAGCCCCAGCATTTT
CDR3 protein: CASSYSGVWQPQHF